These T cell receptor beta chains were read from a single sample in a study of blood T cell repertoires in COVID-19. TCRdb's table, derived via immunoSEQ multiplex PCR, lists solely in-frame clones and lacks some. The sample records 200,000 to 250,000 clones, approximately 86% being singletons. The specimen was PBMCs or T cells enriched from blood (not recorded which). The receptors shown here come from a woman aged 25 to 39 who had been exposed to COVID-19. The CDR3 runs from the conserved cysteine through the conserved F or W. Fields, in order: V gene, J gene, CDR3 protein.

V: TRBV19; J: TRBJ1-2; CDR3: CASSTNYGYTF
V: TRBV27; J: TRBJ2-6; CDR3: CASSFSLGANVLTF
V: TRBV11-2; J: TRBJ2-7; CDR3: CASSLGTSREQYF
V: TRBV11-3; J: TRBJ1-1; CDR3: CASSLRQSLNTEAFF
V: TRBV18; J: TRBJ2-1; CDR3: CASSPQRGNHNEQFF
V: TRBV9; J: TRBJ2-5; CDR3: CASGPGETQYF
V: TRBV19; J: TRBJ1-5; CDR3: CASSSGGHQPQHF
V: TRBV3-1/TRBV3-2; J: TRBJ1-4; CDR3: CASSRRGSRGEKLFF
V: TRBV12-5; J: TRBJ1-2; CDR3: CASGSDSPRYTF
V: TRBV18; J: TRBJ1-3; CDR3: CASSNKNLGTASGNTIYF
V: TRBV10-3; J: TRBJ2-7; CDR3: CAISSGGSSSSYEQYF
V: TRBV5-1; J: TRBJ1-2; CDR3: CASRTMALPYGYTF
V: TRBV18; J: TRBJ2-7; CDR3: CASSQDRSSYEQYF
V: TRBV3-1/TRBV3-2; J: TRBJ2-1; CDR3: CASSPGQGAPYNEQFF
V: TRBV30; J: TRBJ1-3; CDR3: CAWSVRVRNTIYF
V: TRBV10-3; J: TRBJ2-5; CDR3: CAISNDRREETQYF
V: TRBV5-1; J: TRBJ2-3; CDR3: CASSSRSGLAYDTQYF
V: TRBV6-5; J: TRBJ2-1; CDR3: CASTRTSPTFEQFF
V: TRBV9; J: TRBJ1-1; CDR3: CASSLGTGGTEAFF
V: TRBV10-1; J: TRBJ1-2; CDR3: CASKETDHGYTF
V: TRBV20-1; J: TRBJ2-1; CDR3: CSASARPSSYNEQFF
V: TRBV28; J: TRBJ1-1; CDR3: CASNSGGANTEAFF
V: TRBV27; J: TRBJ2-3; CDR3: CASSFARGGGSDTQYF
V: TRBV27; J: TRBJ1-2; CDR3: CASSSRIGEGGYTF
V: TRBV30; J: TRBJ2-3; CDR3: CAWSEGGYTDTQYF
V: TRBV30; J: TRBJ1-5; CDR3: CAWSRGMDQPQHF
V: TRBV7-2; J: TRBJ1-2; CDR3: CASSLTQGPSGYTF
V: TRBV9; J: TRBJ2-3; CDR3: CASSGNLAGGPVDTQYF
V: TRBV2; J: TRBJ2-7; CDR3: CASRDRTYEQYF
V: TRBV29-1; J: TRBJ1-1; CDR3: CSVGQNTGTEAFF
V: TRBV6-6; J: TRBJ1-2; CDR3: CASRPPGTGIYGYTF
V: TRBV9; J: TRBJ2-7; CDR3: CASSVGGPTYEQYF
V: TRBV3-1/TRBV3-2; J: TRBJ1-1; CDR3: CASSQDRLLAREAFF
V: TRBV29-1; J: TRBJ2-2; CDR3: CSVELAGLNTGELFF
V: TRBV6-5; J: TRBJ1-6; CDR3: CASRGQTDNSPLHF
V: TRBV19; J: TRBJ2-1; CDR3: CASSIWTGFDEQFF
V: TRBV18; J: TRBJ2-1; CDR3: CASSPQGQLSSSYNEQFF
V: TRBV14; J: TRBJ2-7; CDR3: CASSQGVEQYF
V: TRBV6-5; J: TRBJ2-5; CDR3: CASSTTQGAGETQYF
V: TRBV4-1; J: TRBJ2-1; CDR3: CASSQAVGSEQFF
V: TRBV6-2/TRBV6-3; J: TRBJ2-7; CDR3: CASSYLREAYEQYF
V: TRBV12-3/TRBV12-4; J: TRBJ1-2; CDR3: CASTAGGYGYTF
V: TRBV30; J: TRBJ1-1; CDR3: CAWTGDTEAFF
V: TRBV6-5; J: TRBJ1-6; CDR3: CASRARGNSPLHF
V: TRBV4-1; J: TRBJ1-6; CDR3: CASRPGDGHNSPLHF
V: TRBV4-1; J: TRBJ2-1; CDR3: CASSQGGSRPNEQFF
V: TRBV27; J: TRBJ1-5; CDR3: CASSHDSQASNQPQHF
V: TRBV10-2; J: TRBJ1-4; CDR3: CASSSMVEEKLFF
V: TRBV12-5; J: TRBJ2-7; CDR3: CASGLVHGQAIYEQYF
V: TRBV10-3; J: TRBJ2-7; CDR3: CAISDGTGGQRYEQYF
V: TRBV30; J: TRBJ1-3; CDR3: CAWSVWTGSYSGNTIYF
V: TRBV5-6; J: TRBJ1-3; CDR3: CASSSLPGSGNTIYF
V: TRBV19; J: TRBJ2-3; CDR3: CASSRGGSTDTQYF
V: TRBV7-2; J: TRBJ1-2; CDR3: CASSKIGGTGDDYGYTF
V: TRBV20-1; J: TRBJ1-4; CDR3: CSASSDAGGEKLFF
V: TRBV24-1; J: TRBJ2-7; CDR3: CATSEGGGHEQYF
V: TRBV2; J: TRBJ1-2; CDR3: CASSEGDSYGYTF
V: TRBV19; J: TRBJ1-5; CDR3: CASSIRTGVNNQPQHF